This T cell receptor beta chain was sequenced during a study of blood T cell repertoires in COVID-19. As for the study in general: From the United States, Italy and Spain came samples of acute and convalescent COVID-19. The analysed material was cDNA or gDNA that came from T cells, B-cell-depleted T cells, or PBMCs.

In germline, CDR1 is SEHNR, CDR2 FQNEAQ (reference sequence). Trimming stripped 3 bases from V and 5 bases from J, with 10 bases between. The CDR3 consists of 13 residues. Seattle's enrolled individuals joined amid active infection and were then monitored longitudinally. Per the original data handling: Nucleated cell counts were estimated from reference gene primer amplification. Here immunoSEQ multiplex PCR was the method, and the copy in TCRdb shows in-frame clones only, minus some. V, J and clone size were drawn from that table, and D and trimming were deduced from the DNA. This sample has 200,000 to 250,000 clones, with about 82% found just once.

The sequenced sample consisted of peripheral blood. The V and J genes are TRBV7-9 and TRBJ2-5; D uncertain. This receptor was taken from a middle-aged man with COVID-19, enrolled during active disease. The CDR3 DNA sequence: TGTGCCAGCAGCTTCCAACTATTGGAGACCCAGTACTTC. Amino acid sequence: CASSFQLLETQYF.